These 7 T cell receptor beta chains share one sample of origin, sequenced in a study of identical twins. TCRdb passed the 5' RACE reads through MiXCR, listing each CDR3 protein once. The top ten hold roughly 5% of the sample, which has approximately 220,000 distinct CDR3 sequences, 7.5% seen once. These data were likewise used in another study, on yellow fever vaccine responses in identical twins.

The sequencing sample was made of CD8+ T cells sorted from blood. The receptors shown here come from a woman aged 18-30 years in good health.

This clonotype has more than one count but fewer than ten. The chain recombines TRBV20-1 with TRBJ2-1; the D gene is possibly TRBD2 (5 bases). CDR1 is DFQATT, CDR2 SNEGSKA, per germline (reference sequence). CDR3 length equals 13 residues. V was clipped by 1 base and J by 9 bases, with 13 bases between them. CDR3 sequence reads: CSARGEGSREQFF. DNA for the CDR3: TGCAGTGCTAGAGGAGAAGGGAGCCGTGAGCAGTTCTTC.

This clonotype was seen a handful of times. The chain links TRBV5-1 to TRBJ2-1; either TRBD1 or TRBD2 may supply D (5 bases each). The germline CDR1 and CDR2 sequences are SGHRS and YFSETQ. V was trimmed by 3 bases and J by 4 bases, leaving 14 bases between them. CDR3 length: 15 residues. The CDR3 region has the DNA TGCGCCAGCAGCTCGGGACCCTCCCCATACAATGAGCAGTTCTTC. Amino acids: CASSSGPSPYNEQFF. The variable domain in full, completed from reference TRBV5-1 and TRBJ2-1, reads KAGVTQTPRYLIKTRGQQVTLSCSPISGHRSVSWYQQTPGQGLQFLFEYFSETQRNKGNFPGRFSGRQFSNSRSEMNVSTLELGDSALYLCASSSGPSPYNEQFFGPGTRLTVL.

The chain employs TRBV6-2 or TRBV6-3 and TRBJ2-2; D gene ambiguous. The CDR3 contains 14 residues. Germline V gene lookup returns CDR1 MNHEY and CDR2 SVGEGT. Trimming left V 8 bases short and J 3 bases short, with 13 bases between. The CDR3 reads CASVISPYTGELFF. The CDR3 DNA is TGTGCCAGCGTAATATCACCTTACACCGGGGAGCTGTTTTTT.

V is TRBV12-3 or TRBV12-4 and J is TRBJ2-7, with D possibly matching TRBD2 (6 bases). Trimming pared 10 bases from V and 5 bases from J, leaving 18 bases between. CDR3 length: 13 amino acids. The CDR3, as DNA: TGTGCCACCCAGCCGGGGCCGGGGGACGAGCAGTACTTC. Residues: CATQPGPGDEQYF.

At least ten counts were recorded for this clonotype. This chain uses TRBV2 with TRBJ1-6; D gene uncertain. CDR1 is SNHLY and CDR2 is FYNNEI in the germline V gene. CDR3 size: 15 residues. V dropped 0 bases and J dropped 6 bases, with 9 bases sitting between them. CDR3 nucleotides: TGTGCCAGCAGTGAAGCGAACCGCGCTAATTCACCCCTCCACTTT. Translating it yields CASSEANRANSPLHF.

This clonotype was recorded at least ten times. The CDR3 DNA is TGTGCCAGCAGTTACTCGACAGGCGGCGGGGAGCTGTTTTTT. Amino acids: CASSYSTGGGELFF. V is TRBV6-2 or TRBV6-3 and J is TRBJ2-2; TRBD1 is a possible D gene (6 bases). Germline CDR1 MNHEY, CDR2 SVGEGT. Trimming removed 0 bases at V and 7 bases at J, with 9 bases between. The CDR3 loop spans 14 amino acids.

V usage is TRBV7-9 and J usage is TRBJ2-3; D assignment may be TRBD1 or TRBD2 (5 bases each). V was pared by 8 bases and J by 3 bases, with 21 bases between. The CDR3 loop spans 16 amino acids. Germline values: CDR1 SEHNR, CDR2 FQNEAQ (reference sequence). CDR3 nucleotide sequence: TGTGCCAGCGCTGGGGCGAGAGGGCCTTCAACAGATACGCAGTATTTT. It codes for CASAGARGPSTDTQYF.